This T cell receptor (beta chain) derives from a study of blood T cell repertoires in COVID-19. As for the study in general: COVID-19 samples collected from the United States, Italy and Spain covered acute and convalescent phases.

This clone was counted a few times. Sequencing was performed with immunoSEQ multiplex PCR; in TCRdb, only in-frame clones are kept and a portion is missing. The table lists approximately 140,000 clones, 79% of them singletons. Sequencing was performed on peripheral blood. The receptor comes from a man aged 55 to 70 with acute or convalescent COVID-19.

Here the CDR3 reads CASSQADRADYGYTF. CDR3 coding DNA: TGTGCCAGCAGCCAGGCCGACAGGGCGGACTATGGCTACACCTTC. The chain couples TRBV6-5 to TRBJ1-2; 7 bases are a match to TRBD1. Trimming took 6 bases from V and 3 from J; bases not matched to a gene: 10. CDR1 is MNHEY and CDR2 is SVGAGI in the germline V gene. The CDR3 spans 15 residues.